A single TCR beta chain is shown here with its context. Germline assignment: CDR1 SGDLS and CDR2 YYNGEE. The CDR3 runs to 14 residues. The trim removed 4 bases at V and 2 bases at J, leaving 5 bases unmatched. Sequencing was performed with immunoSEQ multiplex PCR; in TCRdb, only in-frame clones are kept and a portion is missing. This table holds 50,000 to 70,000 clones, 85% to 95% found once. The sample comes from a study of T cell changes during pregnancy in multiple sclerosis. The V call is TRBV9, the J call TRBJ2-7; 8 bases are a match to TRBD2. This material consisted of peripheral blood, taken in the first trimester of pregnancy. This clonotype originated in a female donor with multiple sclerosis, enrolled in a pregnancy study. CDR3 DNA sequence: TGTGCCAGCAGCCACGGGGGGGGCCCCTACGAGCAGTACTTC. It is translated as CASSHGGGPYEQYF.